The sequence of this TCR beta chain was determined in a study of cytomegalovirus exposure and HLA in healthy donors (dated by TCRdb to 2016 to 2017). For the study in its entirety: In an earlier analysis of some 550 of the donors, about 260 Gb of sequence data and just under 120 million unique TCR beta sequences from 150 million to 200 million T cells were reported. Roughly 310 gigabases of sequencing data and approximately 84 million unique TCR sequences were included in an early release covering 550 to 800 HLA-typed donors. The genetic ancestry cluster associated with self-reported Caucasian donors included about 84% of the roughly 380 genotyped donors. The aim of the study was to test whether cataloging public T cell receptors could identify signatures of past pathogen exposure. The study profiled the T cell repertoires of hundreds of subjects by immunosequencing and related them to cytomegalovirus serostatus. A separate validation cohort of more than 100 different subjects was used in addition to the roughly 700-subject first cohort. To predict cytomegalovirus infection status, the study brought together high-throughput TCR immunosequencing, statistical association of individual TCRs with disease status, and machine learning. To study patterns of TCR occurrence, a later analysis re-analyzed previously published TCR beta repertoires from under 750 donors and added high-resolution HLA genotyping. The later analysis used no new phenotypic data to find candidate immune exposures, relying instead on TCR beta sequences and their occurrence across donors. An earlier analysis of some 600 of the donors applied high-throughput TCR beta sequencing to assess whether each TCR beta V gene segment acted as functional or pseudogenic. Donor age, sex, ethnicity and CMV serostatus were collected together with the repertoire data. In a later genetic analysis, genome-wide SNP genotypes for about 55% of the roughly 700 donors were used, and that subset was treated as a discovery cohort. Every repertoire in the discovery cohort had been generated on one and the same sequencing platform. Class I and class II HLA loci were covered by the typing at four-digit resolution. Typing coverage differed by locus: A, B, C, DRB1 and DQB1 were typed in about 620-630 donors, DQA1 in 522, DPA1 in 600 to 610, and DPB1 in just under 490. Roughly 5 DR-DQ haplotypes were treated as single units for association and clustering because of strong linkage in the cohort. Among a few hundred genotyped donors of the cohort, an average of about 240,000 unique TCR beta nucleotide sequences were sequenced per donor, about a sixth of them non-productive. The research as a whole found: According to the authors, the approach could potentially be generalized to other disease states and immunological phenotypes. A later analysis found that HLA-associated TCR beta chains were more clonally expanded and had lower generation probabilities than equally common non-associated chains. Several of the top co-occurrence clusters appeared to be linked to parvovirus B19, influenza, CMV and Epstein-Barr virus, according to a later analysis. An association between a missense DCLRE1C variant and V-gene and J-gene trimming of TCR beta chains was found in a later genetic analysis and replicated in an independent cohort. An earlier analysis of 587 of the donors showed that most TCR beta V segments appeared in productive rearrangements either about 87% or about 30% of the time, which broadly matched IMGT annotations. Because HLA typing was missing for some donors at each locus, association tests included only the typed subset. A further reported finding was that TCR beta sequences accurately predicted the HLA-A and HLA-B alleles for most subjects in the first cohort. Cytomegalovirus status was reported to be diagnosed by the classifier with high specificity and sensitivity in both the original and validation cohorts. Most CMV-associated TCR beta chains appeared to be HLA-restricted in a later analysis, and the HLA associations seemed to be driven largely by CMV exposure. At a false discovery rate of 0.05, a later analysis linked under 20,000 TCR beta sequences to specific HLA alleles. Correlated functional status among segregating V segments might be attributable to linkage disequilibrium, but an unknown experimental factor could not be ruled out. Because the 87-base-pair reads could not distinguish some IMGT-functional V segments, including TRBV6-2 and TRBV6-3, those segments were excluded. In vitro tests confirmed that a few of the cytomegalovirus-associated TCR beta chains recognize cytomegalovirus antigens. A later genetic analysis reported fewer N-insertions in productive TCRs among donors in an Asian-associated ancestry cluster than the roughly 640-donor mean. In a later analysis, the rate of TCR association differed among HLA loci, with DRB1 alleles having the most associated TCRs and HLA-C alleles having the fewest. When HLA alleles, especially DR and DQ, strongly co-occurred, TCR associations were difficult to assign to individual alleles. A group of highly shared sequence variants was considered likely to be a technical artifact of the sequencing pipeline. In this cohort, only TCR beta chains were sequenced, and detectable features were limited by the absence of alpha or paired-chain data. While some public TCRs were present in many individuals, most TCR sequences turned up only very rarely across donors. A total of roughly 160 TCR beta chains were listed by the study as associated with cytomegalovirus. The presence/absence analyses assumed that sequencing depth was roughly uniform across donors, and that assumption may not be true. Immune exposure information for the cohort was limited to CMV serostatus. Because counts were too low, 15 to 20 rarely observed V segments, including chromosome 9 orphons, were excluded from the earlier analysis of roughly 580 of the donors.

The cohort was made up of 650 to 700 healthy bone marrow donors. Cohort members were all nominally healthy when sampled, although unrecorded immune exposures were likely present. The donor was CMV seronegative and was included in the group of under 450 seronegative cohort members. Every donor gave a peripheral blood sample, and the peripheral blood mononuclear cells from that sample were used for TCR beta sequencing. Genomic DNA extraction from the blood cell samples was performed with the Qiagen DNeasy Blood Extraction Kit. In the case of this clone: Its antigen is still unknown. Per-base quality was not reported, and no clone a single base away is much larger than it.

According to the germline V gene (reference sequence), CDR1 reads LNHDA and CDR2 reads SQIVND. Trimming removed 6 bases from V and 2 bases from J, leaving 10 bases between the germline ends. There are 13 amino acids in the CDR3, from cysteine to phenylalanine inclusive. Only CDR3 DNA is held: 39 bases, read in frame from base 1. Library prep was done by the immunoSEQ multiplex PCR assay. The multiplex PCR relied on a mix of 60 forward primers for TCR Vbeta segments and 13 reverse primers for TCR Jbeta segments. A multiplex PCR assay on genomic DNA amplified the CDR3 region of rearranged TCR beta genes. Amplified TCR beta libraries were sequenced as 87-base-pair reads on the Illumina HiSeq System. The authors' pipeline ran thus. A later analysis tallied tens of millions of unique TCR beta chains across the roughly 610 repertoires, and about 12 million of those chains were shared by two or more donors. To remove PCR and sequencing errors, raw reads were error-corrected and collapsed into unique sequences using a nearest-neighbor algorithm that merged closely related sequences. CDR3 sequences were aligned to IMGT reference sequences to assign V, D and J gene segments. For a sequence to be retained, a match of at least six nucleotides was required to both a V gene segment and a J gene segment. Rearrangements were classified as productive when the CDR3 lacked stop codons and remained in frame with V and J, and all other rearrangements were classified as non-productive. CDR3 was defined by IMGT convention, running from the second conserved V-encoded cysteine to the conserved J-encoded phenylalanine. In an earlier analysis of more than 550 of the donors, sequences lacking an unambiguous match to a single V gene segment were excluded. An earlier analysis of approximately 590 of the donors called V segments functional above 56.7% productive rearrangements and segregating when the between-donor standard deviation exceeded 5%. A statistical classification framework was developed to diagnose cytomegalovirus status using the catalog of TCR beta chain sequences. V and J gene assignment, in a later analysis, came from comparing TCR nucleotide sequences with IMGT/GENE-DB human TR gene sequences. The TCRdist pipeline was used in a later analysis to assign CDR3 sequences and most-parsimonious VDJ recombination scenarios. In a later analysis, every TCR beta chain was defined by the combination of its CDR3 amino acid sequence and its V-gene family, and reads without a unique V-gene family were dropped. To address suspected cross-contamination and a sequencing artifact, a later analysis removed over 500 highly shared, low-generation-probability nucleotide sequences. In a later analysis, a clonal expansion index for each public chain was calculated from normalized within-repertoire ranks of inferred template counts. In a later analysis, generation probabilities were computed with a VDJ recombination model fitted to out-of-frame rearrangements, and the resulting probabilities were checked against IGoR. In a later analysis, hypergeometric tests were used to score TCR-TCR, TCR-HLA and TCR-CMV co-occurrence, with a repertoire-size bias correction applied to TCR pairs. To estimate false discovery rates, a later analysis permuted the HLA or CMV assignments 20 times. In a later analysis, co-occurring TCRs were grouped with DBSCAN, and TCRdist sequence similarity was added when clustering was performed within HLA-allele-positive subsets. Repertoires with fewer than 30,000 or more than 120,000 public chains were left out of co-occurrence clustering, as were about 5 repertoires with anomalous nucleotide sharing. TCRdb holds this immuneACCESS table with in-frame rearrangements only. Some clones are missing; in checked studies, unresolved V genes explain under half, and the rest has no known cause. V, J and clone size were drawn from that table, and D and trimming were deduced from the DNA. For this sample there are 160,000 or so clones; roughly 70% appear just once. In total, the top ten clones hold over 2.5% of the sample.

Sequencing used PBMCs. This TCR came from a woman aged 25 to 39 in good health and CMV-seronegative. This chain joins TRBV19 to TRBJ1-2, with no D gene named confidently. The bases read TGTGCCAGTAGCCCCAGACACAACTATGGCTACACCTTC. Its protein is CASSPRHNYGYTF.